This T cell receptor beta chain was identified in a study of Ad26.COV2.S vaccination and SARS-CoV-2 variants. The treatment: roughly 19 received Ad26.COV2.S at low or high dose, single or two shots; a few received placebo; per-sample allocation not given. Sampling was performed 63 days after the first vaccine or placebo injection. This clone showed up just a few times. Assay: immunoSEQ multiplex PCR; the TCRdb copy retains only in-frame clones and omits some. Here the sample spans approximately 410,000 clones, approximately 90% being singletons. The sequence was collected from a person aged 18-65 years who received the Ad26.COV2.S COVID-19 vaccine or a placebo. The sample in question was peripheral blood, obtained in a trial of Ad26.COV2.S vaccine versus placebo.

CDR3 amino acids: CASSFGSGGASTDTQYF. CDR3 coding DNA: TGCGCCAGCAGCTTTGGTAGCGGGGGGGCCTCTACAGATACGCAGTATTTT. The V and J genes are TRBV5-1 and TRBJ2-3; 11 bases map to TRBD2. The CDR3 runs 17 residues. With 2 bases clipped from V and 3 bases from J, the junction kept 8 bases outside the gene matches. CDR1 SGHRS and CDR2 YFSETQ come from the germline V gene.